The T cell receptor beta chain under discussion was sequenced for a study of cytomegalovirus exposure and HLA in healthy donors. Study-level background: The same platform was used for the 130 or so validation repertoires and the 650 to 800 first-cohort repertoires, a later analysis reported. Findings and limits, study-wide: Published work reported that the classifier diagnosed cytomegalovirus status with high specificity and sensitivity. Listed as cytomegalovirus-associated were over 150 TCR beta chains. Subsequent analysis revealed that first-cohort TCR clusters tended to co-occur in the 120 or so validation repertoires.

Note on this clone: The antigen is not known.

V was clipped by 0 bases and J by 4 bases, with 13 bases between them. The length of the CDR3 is 16 residues. Germline lookup yields CDR1 SGHRS and CDR2 YFSETQ. The method was immunoSEQ multiplex PCR; TCRdb's version includes in-frame clones alone and lacks a portion of them. The repertoire consists of roughly 80,000 clones, with approximately 94% occurring once and the leading ten covering 3.3%. The TCR originated in a woman between 18 and 29 years old in good health and CMV-seropositive. V and J are TRBV5-1 and TRBJ2-2; D perhaps matches TRBD1 (7 bases). What was sequenced was PBMCs. The CDR3 region has the DNA TGCGCCAGCAGCTTGGAGGGGGGACAGCTCACCGGGGAGCTGTTTTTT. Protein product: CASSLEGGQLTGELFF.